These 10 T cell receptor beta chains originate from one sample sequenced in a study of vaccination and CD4 T cells after COVID-19. Antigen specificity for these receptors is unknown. The Oncomine TCR Beta short-read assay was applied to DNA of cultured CD4+ T cells. Using its own MiXCR run on the PCR reads, TCRdb lists one record per CDR3 protein. The table lists fewer than 8,500 distinct CDR3 sequences, about 50% of them singletons, with 30% to 35% in the top ten. Treatment meaning: roughly 11-day PBMC culture with coronavirus spike peptide pools or control peptides (ViraFEST assay). Investigators obtained the unexposed donor's CD4+ T cells before the COVID-19 pandemic (2011-2018). Sequencing input: CD4+ T cells from blood, cultured in vitro. These receptors were obtained from a human donor in good health.

The V gene is TRBV5-1, the J gene TRBJ2-7, with TRBD2 matching 11 bases. CDR3 length: 13 residues. Germline V gene lookup returns CDR1 SGHRS and CDR2 YFSETQ. Trimming at V came to 4 bases and at J to 3 bases, leaving 0 bases not matched to a gene. The CDR3 is CASSGLAGYEQYF. Written as DNA, the CDR3 is TGCGCCAGCAGCGGACTAGCGGGCTACGAGCAGTACTTC.

The rearrangement joins TRBV6-5 to TRBJ1-2, with TRBD1 matching over 8 bases. There are 16 residues in the CDR3. CDR1 and CDR2 (germline): MNHEY, SVGAGI. J gave up 5 bases and V 4 bases, and 12 bases lay outside the gene matches. This CDR3 is CASSFDRTGIMYGYTF. As DNA, the CDR3 is TGTGCCAGCAGTTTCGACAGGACAGGGATAATGTATGGCTACACCTTC.

This clonotype was seen a few times. The rearrangement links TRBV2 to TRBJ1-1; D may be TRBD1 (5 bases). The germline gives CDR1 SNHLY, CDR2 FYNNEI. This CDR3 spans 11 amino acids. Trimming cost V 6 bases and J 5 bases, with 7 bases left between them. The CDR3 is CASSWTTEAFF. The CDR3, as DNA: TGTGCCAGCAGCTGGACAACTGAAGCTTTCTTT.

The V gene is TRBV19, the J gene TRBJ1-2; TRBD1 is a possible D gene (5 bases). Per germline, CDR1 LNHDA and CDR2 SQIVND (reference sequence). V gave up 7 bases and J gave up 2 bases, with 14 bases separating them. The CDR3 spans 14 residues. The CDR3 loop reads CASTETAVNYGYTF. CDR3 nucleotide sequence: TGTGCCAGTACTGAGACAGCAGTAAACTATGGCTACACCTTC. The full variable domain, completed using reference TRBV19 and TRBJ1-2, is DGGITQSPKYLFRKEGQNVTLSCEQNLNHDAMYWYRQDPGQGLRLIYYSQIVNDFQKGDIAEGYSVSREKKESFPLTVTSAQKNPTAFYLCASTETAVNYGYTFGSGTRLTVV.

This chain joins TRBV6-4 and TRBJ2-1; possibly TRBD2 for D (6 bases). This CDR3 region has 15 residues. Per the germline V gene, CDR1 is MRHNA and CDR2 is SNTAGT. V was clipped by 9 bases and J by 0 bases, with 15 bases between them. The CDR3 loop is CASSTGDGSYNEQFF. The CDR3 nucleotides read TGTGCCAGTTCTACGGGGGATGGCTCCTACAATGAGCAGTTCTTC.

This chain connects TRBV19 to TRBJ2-5; 8 bases are shared with TRBD2. The junction had 14 bases not matched to a gene; V was cut back by 4 bases and J by 4 bases. CDR1 is LNHDA and CDR2 is SQIVND in the germline V gene (reference sequence). The CDR3 runs 17 residues. CDR3 bases: TGTGCCAGTAGTACCTCCCACGCCGGGGGGGCAGGAGAGACCCAGTACTTC. Protein product: CASSTSHAGGAGETQYF.

This clonotype was picked up a small number of times. This rearrangement joins TRBV10-3 to TRBJ2-2, with a tentative D call TRBD1 (5 bases). The CDR3 sequence is 15 residues long. Germline CDR1 reads ENHRY; CDR2 reads SYGVKD. Trimming left V 11 bases short and J 2 bases short, with 18 bases between. The CDR3 loop reads CAVSGRGSNTGELFF. DNA for the CDR3: TGTGCCGTCTCCGGAAGGGGTTCTAACACCGGGGAGCTGTTTTTT.

The sample holds a few counts of this clonotype. This chain joins TRBV25-1 and TRBJ1-2; 7 nucleotides align to TRBD1. The germline V gene encodes CDR1 MGHDK and CDR2 SYGVNS. The CDR3 has 13 residues. Unmatched junction bases numbered 7, after V lost 8 bases and J lost 4 bases. The chain's CDR3 is CASRQGAPYGYTF. The CDR3 DNA sequence: TGTGCCAGCCGACAGGGAGCTCCCTATGGCTACACCTTC.

This clonotype was observed once. The chain has TRBV6-1 and TRBJ2-5; tentatively, D is TRBD1 or TRBD2 (5 bases each). Germline V gene lookup returns CDR1 MNHNS and CDR2 SASEGT. Trimming took 7 bases from V and 2 from J, leaving 8 bases between them. The CDR3 length is 12 residues. CDR3 bases: TGTGCCAGCAAGAGGGGTCAAGAGACCCAGTACTTC. This codes for CASKRGQETQYF.

This clonotype has a handful of counts. The rearrangement uses TRBV20-1 and TRBJ2-3; 7 nucleotides align to TRBD2. The CDR3 has 12 residues. V lost 7 bases to trimming and J lost 4 bases; unmatched junction nucleotides: 5. The germline V gene encodes CDR1 DFQATT and CDR2 SNEGSKA (reference sequence). This CDR3 reads CSVITSADTQYF. The CDR3 DNA reads as TGCAGTGTTATAACTAGCGCAGATACGCAGTATTTT.